The 19 T cell receptor beta chains given below trace back to one sample, sequenced in a study of blood T cell repertoires in COVID-19. TCRdb's copy holds only in-frame clones and misses some; the assay was immunoSEQ multiplex PCR. The sample lists fewer than 350,000 clones, approximately 84% occurring once. Sequenced: peripheral blood. The receptors derive from a woman in her twenties or thirties who had recovered from COVID-19.

CDR3 nucleotides: TGTGCCAGTAGTTTCCGCGGTGCAGGGGGCATCGGGGAGCTGTTTTTT. It codes for CASSFRGAGGIGELFF. This rearrangement joins TRBV19 to TRBJ2-2; 8 positions match TRBD1. Unmatched junction bases numbered 12, after V lost 5 bases and J lost 7 bases. The CDR3 totals 16 residues. Looked up from germline, CDR1 is LNHDA and CDR2 is SQIVND (reference sequence).

Regarding this clone: Other DNA sequences in the same sample also yield this CDR3. The chain recombines TRBV11-2 with TRBJ2-5, with 7 bases matching TRBD2. In germline, CDR1 is SGHAT, CDR2 FQNNGV. V gave up 5 bases and J gave up 0 bases; unmatched junction bases: 3. The CDR3 consists of 14 residues. CDR3 in DNA: TGTGCCAGCAGCCAGGGAGGGAACCAAGAGACCCAGTACTTC. Its translation: CASSQGGNQETQYF.

The chain joins TRBV12-3 or TRBV12-4 to TRBJ1-1; D is ambiguous. V was pared by 6 bases and J by 6 bases, with 11 bases between. The CDR3 is made up of 12 amino acids. This chain's CDR3 is CASRSGGSEAFF. The CDR3 nucleotides are TGTGCCAGCAGGTCCGGAGGGTCTGAAGCTTTCTTT.

V and J are TRBV18 and TRBJ2-5; 9 bases map to TRBD1. The CDR3 runs to 18 residues. Germline V CDR1 and CDR2: KGHSH, LQKENI. Germline trimming cut 3 bases from V and 5 bases from J; bases unmatched to any gene: 16. The CDR3 loop is CASSPRERTGDLLETQYF. The CDR3 DNA reads TGTGCCAGCTCACCTCGGGAAAGGACAGGGGATTTGTTGGAGACCCAGTACTTC.

The V and J genes are TRBV6-2 or TRBV6-3 and TRBJ2-7, with a tentative D call TRBD2 (6 bases). Per germline, CDR1 MNHEY and CDR2 SVGEGT. CDR3 length equals 13 residues. Between the trimmed V and J ends, which lost 5 bases and 5 bases, there was a span of 13 bases. The DNA for the CDR3 is TGTGCCAGCAGTGATCTATCGGGGGACGAGCAGTACTTC. It encodes CASSDLSGDEQYF.

The CDR3 sequence: CASRGTSGGPGELFF. CDR3 in DNA: TGTGCCAGCCGAGGGACTAGCGGGGGCCCCGGGGAGCTGTTTTTT. The gene calls are TRBV7-2 and TRBJ2-2, with 14 bases fitting TRBD2. This CDR3 spans 15 amino acids. J lost 6 bases, V lost 8 bases, and 5 bases had no gene match. Looked up from germline, CDR1 is SGHTA and CDR2 is FQGNSA.

The V and J genes are TRBV30 and TRBJ1-1; D might be TRBD1 (5 bases). The CDR3 runs 13 residues. With 5 bases removed from V and 1 base from J, the gap between germline ends came to 11 bases. In germline, CDR1 is GTSNPN, CDR2 SVGIG (reference sequence). The CDR3 nucleotides read TGTGCCTGGGAACCCACAGGGAACACTGAAGCTTTCTTT. It specifies CAWEPTGNTEAFF. The complete variable domain, with remaining parts taken from reference TRBV30 and TRBJ1-1, reads SQTIHQWPATLVQPVGSPLSLECTVEGTSNPNLYWYRQAAGRGLQLLFYSVGIGQISSEVPQNLSASRPQDRQFILSSKKLLLSDSGFYLCAWEPTGNTEAFFGQGTRLTVV.

The CDR3 loop reads CASSLVDRDQYGYTF. As DNA, the CDR3 is TGTGCCAGCAGCTTGGTTGACAGGGACCAGTATGGCTACACCTTC. This sequence joins TRBV5-6 and TRBJ1-2; 7 positions agree with TRBD1. This CDR3 comprises 15 residues. Germline CDR1 reads SGHDT; CDR2 reads YYEEEE. Trimming removed 0 bases from V and 5 bases from J; junction bases left unmatched: 7.

This chain connects TRBV18 to TRBJ2-5, with 7 positions matching TRBD1. V was pared by 6 bases and J by 2 bases, with 0 bases of the junction left unmatched. From germline, CDR1 is KGHSH and CDR2 LQKENI. The length of the CDR3 is 12 residues. DNA of the CDR3: TGTGCCAGCTCGGGACAGCAAGAGACCCAGTACTTC. This codes for CASSGQQETQYF.

V gene TRBV5-1 combines with J gene TRBJ2-7; 8 nucleotides align to TRBD2. The V segment lost 0 bases and the J segment 2 bases; nucleotides outside the gene matches: 4. This CDR3 has 15 residues. Germline loops: CDR1 SGHRS, CDR2 YFSETQ. The CDR3 nucleotides are TGCGCCAGCAGCTTGGGAGCGGGGGCTACCTACGAGCAGTACTTC. Its protein is CASSLGAGATYEQYF. The full variable domain, in which reference TRBV5-1 and TRBJ2-7 provide the parts outside the CDR3, is KAGVTQTPRYLIKTRGQQVTLSCSPISGHRSVSWYQQTPGQGLQFLFEYFSETQRNKGNFPGRFSGRQFSNSRSEMNVSTLELGDSALYLCASSLGAGATYEQYFGPGTRLTVT.

This clone was observed a few times. V and J are TRBV5-6 and TRBJ2-1, with D tentatively TRBD1 (6 bases). Germline CDR1 SGHDT, CDR2 YYEEEE. Trimming shortened V by 0 bases and J by 5 bases, and 15 bases separated the two germline ends. There are 16 residues in the CDR3. CDR3 sequence reads: CASSLVADRSNNEQFF. CDR3 nucleotides: TGTGCCAGCAGCTTGGTTGCGGACAGATCCAACAATGAGCAGTTCTTC.

The chain joins TRBV15 to TRBJ1-5, with TRBD1 as a possible D gene (6 bases). Germline values: CDR1 LNHNV, CDR2 YYDKDF (reference sequence). V gave up 3 bases and J gave up 3 bases, with 12 bases separating them. The length of the CDR3 is 15 residues. CDR3 residues: CATSRGGANNQPQHF. DNA of the CDR3: TGTGCCACCAGCAGGGGGGGGGCTAACAATCAGCCCCAGCATTTT.

J is TRBJ1-3 and V is TRBV19; 8 bases map to TRBD1. The CDR3 extends over 14 amino acids. J lost 4 bases, V lost 7 bases, and 6 bases had no gene match. CDR1 and CDR2 from the germline V gene are LNHDA and SQIVND (reference sequence). The CDR3 region has the DNA TGTGCCAGTACCCGGACAGGGAGGGGAAACACCATATATTTT. Translating gives CASTRTGRGNTIYF.

The chain has TRBV6-5 and TRBJ2-7, with 7 bases identical to TRBD2. Germline trimming cut 7 bases from V and 2 bases from J; bases unmatched to any gene: 11. The CDR3 has 15 residues. Germline CDR1 MNHEY, CDR2 SVGAGI. The DNA for the CDR3 is TGTGCCAGCACCAAAGGCGGGCGGGAGACCTACGAGCAGTACTTC. Its translation: CASTKGGRETYEQYF.

J is TRBJ1-2 and V is TRBV5-1, with no clear D. Looked up from germline, CDR1 is SGHRS and CDR2 is YFSETQ. CDR3 length: 16 residues. With 4 bases removed from V and 0 bases from J, the gap between germline ends came to 16 bases. The DNA for the CDR3 is TGCGCCAGCAGCCCCGGGTCTCGACCACCTAACTATGGCTACACCTTC. Protein: CASSPGSRPPNYGYTF.

This clone has a single count. The J gene is TRBJ1-4, the V gene TRBV13; D is perhaps TRBD1 (6 bases). Trimming removed 5 bases from V and 5 bases from J, with 15 bases in between. Per the germline V gene, CDR1 is PRHDT and CDR2 is FYEKMQ (reference sequence). The CDR3 sequence is 15 residues long. CDR3: CASSHGQKGNEKLFF. The CDR3 DNA reads TGTGCCAGCAGCCATGGACAGAAAGGGAATGAAAAACTGTTTTTT.

V usage is TRBV19 and J usage is TRBJ2-7; 11 bases are shared with TRBD2. V lost 7 bases, J lost 4 bases, and 3 bases stayed unmatched. CDR1 and CDR2 from the germline V gene are LNHDA and SQIVND (reference sequence). This CDR3 has 13 amino acids. CDR3: CASKLAGGYEQYF. Here the CDR3 DNA reads TGTGCCAGTAAGCTAGCGGGGGGATACGAGCAGTACTTC.

The chain joins TRBV19 to TRBJ1-6; tentatively, D is TRBD1 (6 bases). The V gene lost 8 bases and the J gene lost 10 bases, with 18 bases spanning the gap. The CDR3 is 14 amino acids. The germline gives CDR1 LNHDA, CDR2 SQIVND (reference sequence). The CDR3 DNA is TGTGCCAGTTGCTCGACAGCGAGGGGGTCACCCCTCCACTTT. It encodes CASCSTARGSPLHF.

The rearrangement uses TRBV29-1 and TRBJ2-1; D is possibly TRBD2 (5 bases). The germline V gene has CDR1 SQVTM and CDR2 ANQGSEA. Deletions cut 5 bases from V and 9 bases from J, with 17 bases between. CDR3 length: 13 amino acids. The CDR3 region has the DNA TGCAGCGTTCCCCCGAGAGCGGACTTTGAGCAGTTCTTC. Translated: CSVPPRADFEQFF.